The 20 T cell receptor beta chains presented below share a single source sample, sequenced in a study of cytomegalovirus exposure and HLA in healthy donors (dated by TCRdb to the late 2010s). The library came from the immunoSEQ multiplex PCR assay. For the multiplex PCR, a mixture combining 60 forward primers for TCR Vbeta segments and 13 reverse primers for TCR Jbeta segments was used. This is the immuneACCESS table as TCRdb keeps it, with only in-frame sequences that have V and J called. A part of the clones is gone; compared with another copy, unresolved V genes explain less than half, and the rest is unexplained. This sample holds 130,000 or so clones; roughly 9% were observed only once. Roughly 6.4% of the sample belongs to the ten largest clones. The sequenced sample was PBMCs. The source is a middle-aged woman in good health and CMV-seropositive.

The chain is built from TRBV5-1 and TRBJ2-1; 8 nucleotides match TRBD1. This CDR3 is built from 14 residues. In germline, CDR1 is SGHRS, CDR2 YFSETQ. With 3 bases clipped from V and 5 bases from J, the junction kept 4 bases outside the gene matches. This CDR3 reads CASSSGDRNNEQFF. The CDR3 coding sequence is TGCGCCAGCAGCTCGGGGGACAGGAACAATGAGCAGTTCTTC.

This clone was observed a few times. The sample carries other DNA sequences with the same CDR3. The genes are TRBV11-3 and TRBJ1-1; 7 bases line up with TRBD1. With V trimmed by 6 bases and J by 3 bases, 13 bases remained unmatched. Germline V gene lookup returns CDR1 SGHNT and CDR2 YENEEA. CDR3 length: 16 amino acids. The CDR3 region has the DNA TGTGCCAGCAGGGGGGGACAGCTGGGCCGGGACACTGAAGCTTTCTTT. As protein: CASRGGQLGRDTEAFF.

This clone was picked up a small number of times. The chain couples TRBV2 to TRBJ1-2; D not resolved. This CDR3 has 13 residues. Germline V gives CDR1 SNHLY, CDR2 FYNNEI. The ends were cut back, 0 bases at V and 8 bases at J, with 10 bases in the middle. For the CDR3, the DNA is TGTGCCAGCAGTGAAGCGGGAGTGATCGGCTACACCTTC. It is translated as CASSEAGVIGYTF.

This clone has a handful of counts. The chain uses TRBV6-1 and TRBJ1-5; D possibly corresponds to TRBD1 (5 bases). The CDR3 covers 17 residues. The germline V gene has CDR1 MNHNS and CDR2 SASEGT. Trimming left V 4 bases short and J 0 bases short, with 16 bases between. This CDR3 is CASSVQDPSNSNQPQHF. The CDR3 DNA follows: TGTGCCAGCAGTGTACAGGACCCCAGTAATAGCAATCAGCCCCAGCATTTT.

The chain couples TRBV9 to TRBJ2-2, with no clear D. Trimming left V 2 bases short and J 3 bases short, with 17 bases between. The V gene's germline CDR1 is SGDLS and CDR2 YYNGEE. The CDR3 loop spans 17 amino acids. Here the CDR3 DNA reads TGTGCCAGCAGCGTTGGCCCGTTTGTGGCGGACACCGGGGAGCTGTTTTTT. Protein: CASSVGPFVADTGELFF.

A few counts support this clone. The chain has TRBV4-1 and TRBJ1-3; no reliable D call. The V end lost 3 bases, the J end lost 5 bases, and 20 bases lay between the germline ends. The germline V gene has CDR1 MGHRA and CDR2 YSYEKL. The CDR3 is made up of 17 amino acids. In nucleotides, the CDR3 is TGCGCCAGCAGCCAGGTTCCCTTAGGAGTTGAGAGAAACACCATATATTTT. It encodes CASSQVPLGVERNTIYF.

CDR3 sequence reads: CASSSKQGWAGETQYF. The CDR3 DNA reads TGTGCCAGCAGCTCTAAACAGGGCTGGGCTGGGGAGACCCAGTACTTC. The rearrangement joins TRBV7-9 to TRBJ2-5; D possibly corresponds to TRBD1 (6 bases). The ends were cut back, 4 bases at V and 5 bases at J, with 20 bases in the middle. The CDR3 is 16 amino acids. Germline CDR1 and CDR2: SEHNR and FQNEAQ (reference sequence).

This clone has more than one count but fewer than ten. The chain combines TRBV5-1 with TRBJ1-2, with 10 positions matching TRBD1. V was clipped by 0 bases and J by 6 bases; unmatched bases: 5. The V gene's germline CDR1 is SGHRS and CDR2 YFSETQ. This CDR3 is 15 amino acids long. CDR3 residues: CASSLETGGVDGYTF. In DNA form, the CDR3 reads TGCGCCAGCAGCTTGGAGACAGGGGGCGTCGATGGCTACACCTTC. Full variable domain (outside the CDR3, taken from reference TRBV5-1 and TRBJ1-2): KAGVTQTPRYLIKTRGQQVTLSCSPISGHRSVSWYQQTPGQGLQFLFEYFSETQRNKGNFPGRFSGRQFSNSRSEMNVSTLELGDSALYLCASSLETGGVDGYTFGSGTRLTVV.

This clone has just a few counts. The J gene is TRBJ2-2, the V gene TRBV2, with 9 bases fitting TRBD1. The CDR3 loop spans 15 amino acids. V dropped 7 bases and J dropped 0; count of bases not matched to a gene: 3. Germline V gives CDR1 SNHLY, CDR2 FYNNEI. The CDR3 loop reads CASIGTGPNTGELFF. The CDR3 DNA reads TGTGCCAGCATTGGGACAGGGCCGAACACCGGGGAGCTGTTTTTT.

The gene calls are TRBV7-2 and TRBJ2-5, with D possibly matching TRBD1 (6 bases). V was trimmed by 3 bases and J by 5 bases, leaving 10 bases between them. The CDR3 consists of 13 residues. Germline V lookup: CDR1 SGHTA, CDR2 FQGNSA. CDR3 in DNA: TGTGCCAGCAGCTTTACAGGGTTGGAGACCCAGTACTTC. Amino acids: CASSFTGLETQYF. Based on the CDR3 plus reference TRBV7-2 and TRBJ2-5, the full variable domain is GAGVSQSPSNKVTEKGKDVELRCDPISGHTALYWYRQSLGQGLEFLIYFQGNSAPDKSGLPSDRFSAERTGGSVSTLTIQRTQQEDSAVYLCASSFTGLETQYFGPGTRLLVL.

This chain uses TRBV6-5 with TRBJ2-1, with a tentative D call TRBD2 (7 bases). Germline V gene sequence: CDR1 MNHEY, CDR2 SVGAGI. Trimming removed 5 bases from V and 9 bases from J, with 17 bases in between. The CDR3 spans 14 residues. CDR3 DNA sequence: TGTGCCAGCAGTCCCGTTGGGGGGGCCGGTGAGCAGTTCTTC. Translating it yields CASSPVGGAGEQFF.

The chain employs TRBV6-5 and TRBJ1-1; 7 nucleotides line up with TRBD1. Germline CDR1 reads MNHEY; CDR2 reads SVGAGI. The trim removed 5 bases at V and 1 base at J, leaving 4 bases unmatched. The CDR3 has 14 amino acids. DNA for the CDR3: TGTGCCAGCAGTCACCGGGACAGGAACACTGAAGCTTTCTTT. This codes for CASSHRDRNTEAFF.

This clone was picked up a small number of times. The V and J genes are TRBV19 and TRBJ1-2; 9 nucleotides line up with TRBD1. CDR1 and CDR2 (germline): LNHDA, SQIVND (reference sequence). The CDR3 sequence is 16 residues long. Germline trimming cut 4 bases from V and 8 bases from J; bases unmatched to any gene: 14. The chain's CDR3 is CASSTPNRGPVGGYTF. In DNA form, the CDR3 reads TGTGCCAGTAGTACCCCGAACAGGGGGCCGGTAGGAGGCTACACCTTC.

The chain uses TRBV2 and TRBJ2-5; maybe TRBD2 (5 bases). CDR1 SNHLY and CDR2 FYNNEI come from the germline V gene. This CDR3 spans 13 amino acids. V dropped 5 bases and J dropped 5 bases, with 12 bases sitting between them. This chain's CDR3 is CASSTDSVETQYF. The CDR3 DNA is TGTGCCAGCAGTACGGACTCGGTGGAGACCCAGTACTTC.

This clone occurred a few times. The rearrangement joins TRBV23-1 to TRBJ1-4, with D perhaps TRBD1 (6 bases). TRBV23-1 is annotated as an ORF whose role is uncertain. This CDR3 has 16 amino acids. Trimming removed 6 bases from V and 8 bases from J, with 22 bases in between. The CDR3 DNA reads as TGCGCCAGCAGAAAGAGTCGGGGGGCAAGGGGGGAAAAACTGTTTTTT. This codes for CASRKSRGARGEKLFF.

This chain joins TRBV5-1 and TRBJ1-2, with 8 positions matching TRBD1. The germline gives CDR1 SGHRS, CDR2 YFSETQ. The CDR3 sequence is 13 residues long. The V segment lost 0 bases and the J segment 14 bases; nucleotides outside the gene matches: 9. CDR3 residues: CASSLEGQAERTF. The CDR3 region has the DNA TGCGCCAGCAGCTTGGAGGGACAGGCGGAGAGGACCTTC.

A few counts support this clone. The rearrangement uses TRBV6-5 and TRBJ1-3, with D tentatively TRBD1 (6 bases). This CDR3 contains 14 residues. V lost 6 bases and J 0 bases, leaving 9 bases between the germline ends. Germline V lookup: CDR1 MNHEY, CDR2 SVGAGI. CDR3 nucleotide sequence: TGTGCCAGCAGCCCAGGGGCCTCTGGAAACACCATATATTTT. It translates to CASSPGASGNTIYF.

V usage is TRBV9 and J usage is TRBJ2-3, with 11 bases fitting TRBD2. Germline V lookup: CDR1 SGDLS, CDR2 YYNGEE. With 0 bases clipped from V and 3 bases from J, the junction kept 12 bases outside the gene matches. The CDR3 has 19 residues. The CDR3 here is CASSVVGSGGAFQTDTQYF. For the CDR3, the DNA is TGTGCCAGCAGCGTAGTTGGTAGCGGGGGGGCGTTTCAAACAGATACGCAGTATTTT.

The V and J genes are TRBV12-5 and TRBJ1-3; D is possibly TRBD1 (6 bases). The CDR3 has 14 amino acids. Trimming pared 6 bases from V and 2 bases from J, leaving 11 bases between. Germline values: CDR1 LGHNT, CDR2 FRNRAP. The CDR3 nucleotides read TGTGCTAGTGGACCCGGGACACCTGGAAACACCATATATTTT. This translates into CASGPGTPGNTIYF.

This clone appeared a few times. The chain couples TRBV2 to TRBJ1-1; 10 bases are shared with TRBD1. With 5 bases clipped from V and 6 bases from J, the junction kept 9 bases outside the gene matches. This CDR3 has 15 residues. Per germline, CDR1 SNHLY and CDR2 FYNNEI. The CDR3 loop is CASSPAWGQGPEAFF. CDR3 bases: TGTGCCAGCAGTCCCGCCTGGGGACAGGGGCCTGAAGCTTTCTTT. The whole variable domain, filled in from reference TRBV2 and TRBJ1-1, reads EPEVTQTPSHQVTQMGQEVILRCVPISNHLYFYWYRQILGQKVEFLVSFYNNEISEKSEIFDDQFSVERPDGSNFTLKIRSTKLEDSAMYFCASSPAWGQGPEAFFGQGTRLTVV.